These 19 T cell receptor beta chains were all obtained from the same sample, sequenced in a study of memory CD4+ T cells and cytomegalovirus serostatus. Single viable CD3+CD4+CD8-CD45RO+ cells were sorted as the memory CD4+ T cells. Sequencing was performed with immunoSEQ multiplex PCR; in TCRdb, only in-frame clones are kept and a portion is missing. The sample lists approximately 88,000 clones, roughly 80% occurring once. Sequenced sample: memory CD4+ T cells from blood. These receptor sequences come from an adult in good health and CMV-seropositive.

CDR3 nucleotide sequence: TGTGCCAGCAGTTTCCAGGTGAGGGATGAGCAGTTCTTC. Its protein is CASSFQVRDEQFF. The chain employs TRBV28 and TRBJ2-1; D might be TRBD2 (5 bases). Germline values: CDR1 MDHEN, CDR2 SYDVKM. The CDR3 is made up of 13 amino acids. V lost 3 bases, J lost 8 bases, and 11 bases lay in between.

The chain uses TRBV29-1 and TRBJ2-1, with D possibly matching TRBD1 (7 bases). CDR1 is SQVTM and CDR2 is ANQGSEA in the germline V gene. V lost 5 bases, J lost 15 bases, and 29 bases lay in between. CDR3 length equals 15 residues. CDR3 residues: CSVLAPTGVGGWTFF. The CDR3 region has the DNA TGCAGCGTTCTCGCCCCTACAGGGGTTGGAGGGTGGACGTTCTTC.

V is TRBV30 and J is TRBJ1-1; 7 nucleotides align to TRBD1. The CDR3 is made up of 14 amino acids. The germline gives CDR1 GTSNPN, CDR2 SVGIG (reference sequence). V was clipped by 4 bases and J by 2 bases; unmatched bases: 7. The CDR3 bases are TGTGCCTGGAATCAGGGGGGTTTAAACACTGAAGCTTTCTTT. Translating gives CAWNQGGLNTEAFF.

This chain joins TRBV15 and TRBJ2-5; perhaps TRBD1 as D (6 bases). Germline lookup yields CDR1 LNHNV and CDR2 YYDKDF (reference sequence). Trimming pared 0 bases from V and 0 bases from J, leaving 8 bases between. The CDR3 sequence is 15 residues long. Here the CDR3 reads CATSRDRDNQETQYF. In DNA, the CDR3 is TGTGCCACCAGCAGAGACAGGGACAACCAAGAGACCCAGTACTTC.

V gene TRBV7-9 combines with J gene TRBJ1-4, with D hard to call. Germline CDR1 and CDR2: SEHNR and FQNEAQ (reference sequence). The CDR3 length is 15 residues. The germline V and J ends were trimmed by 6 bases and 8 bases, with 19 bases remaining between them. The CDR3 here is CASSLEGFLGEKLFF. The CDR3 coding sequence is TGTGCCAGCAGTCTAGAAGGGTTTTTGGGGGAAAAACTGTTTTTT.

This sequence joins TRBV15 and TRBJ2-5; 7 positions match TRBD1. CDR3 length: 14 residues. Germline V gene sequence: CDR1 LNHNV, CDR2 YYDKDF (reference sequence). The V and J ends lost 0 bases and 5 bases, in that order; junction bases with no gene match: 3. The chain's CDR3 is CATSRDQGDETQYF. CDR3 in DNA: TGTGCCACCAGCAGAGACCAGGGGGATGAGACCCAGTACTTC.

This chain links TRBV15 with TRBJ1-5; TRBD1 aligns across 11 bases. This CDR3 spans 15 amino acids. Germline V gene sequence: CDR1 LNHNV, CDR2 YYDKDF (reference sequence). The trim removed 5 bases at V and 6 bases at J, leaving 6 bases unmatched. The CDR3 DNA reads TGTGCCACCAGCCGCGGACAGGGGGCTCCTCAGCCCCAGCATTTT. It specifies CATSRGQGAPQPQHF. The full variable domain, its missing parts supplied by reference TRBV15 and TRBJ1-5, is DAMVIQNPRYQVTQFGKPVTLSCSQTLNHNVMYWYQQKSSQAPKLLFHYYDKDFNNEADTPDNFQSRRPNTSFCFLDIRSPGLGDTAMYLCATSRGQGAPQPQHFGDGTRLSIL.

This clone was seen a handful of times. The V and J genes are TRBV7-9 and TRBJ2-2; D might be TRBD1 (6 bases). V was shortened by 5 bases and J by 3 bases, with 10 bases between the two germline ends. The CDR3 has 14 amino acids. CDR1 is SEHNR and CDR2 is FQNEAQ in the germline V gene (reference sequence). The CDR3 nucleotides are TGTGCCAGCAGCCAACAGGGTCACACCGGGGAGCTGTTTTTT. Translating it yields CASSQQGHTGELFF.

The CDR3 loop is CASSLRSLAGSNTGELFF. The CDR3 region has the DNA TGCGCCAGCAGCTTGCGTTCACTAGCGGGATCCAACACCGGGGAGCTGTTTTTT. The chain employs TRBV5-1 and TRBJ2-2; 10 positions match TRBD2. Looked up from germline, CDR1 is SGHRS and CDR2 is YFSETQ. V lost 1 base, J lost 2 bases, and 8 bases stayed unmatched. The CDR3 is made up of 18 amino acids.

The V call is TRBV6-6, the J call TRBJ2-2; D remains ambiguous. Germline CDR1 and CDR2: MNHNY and SVGAGI (reference sequence). Trimming took 8 bases from V and 3 from J, leaving 16 bases between them. This CDR3 comprises 15 residues. The CDR3 here is CASAVVQVHTGELFF. The CDR3 coding sequence is TGTGCCAGCGCGGTAGTTCAAGTGCACACCGGGGAGCTGTTTTTT.

V is TRBV7-9 and J is TRBJ2-1; 12 nucleotides agree with TRBD2. The CDR3 is 16 residues long. Per germline, CDR1 SEHNR and CDR2 FQNEAQ (reference sequence). The trim removed 5 bases at V and 4 bases at J, leaving 6 bases unmatched. This chain's CDR3 is CASSVSLAGGYNEQFF. Written as DNA, the CDR3 is TGTGCCAGCAGCGTCTCACTAGCGGGAGGTTACAATGAGCAGTTCTTC.

This rearrangement joins TRBV7-2 to TRBJ2-3; D is undetermined. The V end lost 3 bases, the J end lost 6 bases, and 13 bases lay between the germline ends. The CDR3 length is 14 residues. The germline CDR1 and CDR2 sequences are SGHTA and FQGNSA. CDR3 nucleotides: TGTGCCAGCAGCTTGCGGTCGTCAGGCGATACGCAGTATTTT. Protein: CASSLRSSGDTQYF.

This clone was observed a few times. The chain combines TRBV7-9 with TRBJ1-4, with D hard to call. Between the trimmed V and J ends, which lost 1 base and 3 bases, there was a span of 9 bases. This CDR3 has 15 residues. Germline V gene data show CDR1 as SEHNR and CDR2 as FQNEAQ (reference sequence). CDR3 sequence (DNA): TGTGCCAGCAGCTTAGGAATGGGTTCTAATGAAAAACTGTTTTTT. Encoded protein: CASSLGMGSNEKLFF.

V and J are TRBV5-4 and TRBJ2-1; D gene uncertain. The CDR3 sequence is 12 residues long. Germline values: CDR1 SGHNT, CDR2 YYREEE (reference sequence). V lost 0 bases, J lost 9 bases, and 7 bases lay in between. The CDR3 spells CASSLVEGEQFF. CDR3 nucleotides: TGTGCCAGCAGCTTGGTAGAAGGTGAGCAGTTCTTC. Variable domain in full (rest from reference TRBV5-4 and TRBJ2-1): ETGVTQSPTHLIKTRGQQVTLRCSSQSGHNTVSWYQQALGQGPQFIFQYYREEENGRGNFPPRFSGLQFPNYSSELNVNALELDDSALYLCASSLVEGEQFFGPGTRLTVL.

The genes are TRBV4-1 and TRBJ2-5, with a possible D match to TRBD2 (6 bases). CDR3 length equals 14 residues. Per the germline V gene, CDR1 is MGHRA and CDR2 is YSYEKL. Trimming shortened V by 5 bases and J by 2 bases, and 12 bases separated the two germline ends. Written as DNA, the CDR3 is TGCGCCAGCAGCTCCCGTAGCGGTCAAGAGACCCAGTACTTC. Amino acid sequence: CASSSRSGQETQYF.

The chain carries TRBV5-1 and TRBJ1-2; 7 bases are shared with TRBD1. CDR3 length: 15 amino acids. Trimming removed 0 bases from V and 4 bases from J; junction bases left unmatched: 6. Germline CDR1 SGHRS, CDR2 YFSETQ. CDR3 sequence reads: CASSLGDSLTYGYTF. The CDR3 nucleotides read TGCGCCAGCAGCTTGGGGGACAGTCTGACCTATGGCTACACCTTC. Full variable domain (remainder filled in from reference TRBV5-1 and TRBJ1-2): KAGVTQTPRYLIKTRGQQVTLSCSPISGHRSVSWYQQTPGQGLQFLFEYFSETQRNKGNFPGRFSGRQFSNSRSEMNVSTLELGDSALYLCASSLGDSLTYGYTFGSGTRLTVV.

V is TRBV6-5 and J is TRBJ2-7, with TRBD1 as a possible D gene (6 bases). Germline CDR1 MNHEY, CDR2 SVGAGI. Trimming removed 1 base at V and 2 bases at J, with 9 bases between. CDR3 length: 14 amino acids. This CDR3 is CASSYYGTPYEQYF. For the CDR3, the DNA is TGTGCCAGCAGTTACTACGGGACACCCTACGAGCAGTACTTC.

The chain uses TRBV12-2 and TRBJ1-1; the D call of TRBD1 is as the table states it, not checked on the DNA. TRBV12-2 is an annotated pseudogene. This CDR3 has 15 amino acids. CDR3 in DNA: TGTGCAAGTCGCTTAGGTCCCAGGGGGAGAACTGAAGCTTTCTTT. Encoded protein: CASRLGPRGRTEAFF.

This chain connects TRBV29-1 to TRBJ2-4; D tentatively fits TRBD1 or TRBD2 (5 bases each). Trimming pared 6 bases from V and 3 bases from J, leaving 9 bases between. This CDR3 spans 12 amino acids. From germline, CDR1 is SQVTM and CDR2 ANQGSEA. The CDR3 reads CSVQGDKNIQYF. The CDR3 DNA follows: TGCAGCGTCCAGGGAGACAAAAACATTCAGTACTTC.